This TCR beta chain was identified in a study of blood T cells in healthy people across ages. There are 15 residues in the CDR3. Germline V CDR1 and CDR2: DFQATT, SNEGSKA (reference sequence). J was trimmed by 4 bases and V by 5 bases; bases with no gene match: 11. Study results and caveats: It was not known whether donors were CMV positive (a possible confounder of expanded clonotype changes). Age advanced and TCR beta diversity per million T cells fell, roughly linearly.

The sample, about 9.7 milliliters of peripheral blood, was drawn from each donor. It was with a sample-barcoded 5' primer and a J-beta primer mix that a second PCR of roughly 7 to 11 cycles was run. TCRdb itself ran the 5' RACE reads through MiXCR, one entry per CDR3 protein. The sample yields about 2 million distinct CDR3 sequences, about 50% seen once. This clonotype has just a few counts. Its antigen is unknown. Sample: blood. The chain joins TRBV20-1 to TRBJ2-1; 7 bases are shared with TRBD2. This clonotype was sampled from a woman aged 40 to 49 in good health. The CDR3 loop reads CSAPPGGSIYNEQFF. The DNA for the CDR3 is TGCAGTGCTCCCCCCGGGGGGAGCATTTACAATGAGCAGTTCTTC.